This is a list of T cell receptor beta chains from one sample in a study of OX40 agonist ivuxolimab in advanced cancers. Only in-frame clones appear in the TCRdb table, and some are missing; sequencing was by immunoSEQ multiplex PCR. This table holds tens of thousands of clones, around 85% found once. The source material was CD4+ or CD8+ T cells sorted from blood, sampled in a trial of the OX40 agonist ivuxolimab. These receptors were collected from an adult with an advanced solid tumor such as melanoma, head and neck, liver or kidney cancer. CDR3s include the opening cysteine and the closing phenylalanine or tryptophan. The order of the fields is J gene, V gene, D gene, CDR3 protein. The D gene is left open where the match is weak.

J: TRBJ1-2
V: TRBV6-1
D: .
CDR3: CASHTPLNYGYTF

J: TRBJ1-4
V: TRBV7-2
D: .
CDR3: CASSPLRVNNEKLFF

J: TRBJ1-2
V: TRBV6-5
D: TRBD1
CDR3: CASSPDRVGGYTF

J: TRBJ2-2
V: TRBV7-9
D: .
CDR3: CASSQTVSNTGELFF

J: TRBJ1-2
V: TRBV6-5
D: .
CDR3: CASSYSPYIYGYTF

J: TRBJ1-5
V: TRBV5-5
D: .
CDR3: CASSFTGDQPQHF

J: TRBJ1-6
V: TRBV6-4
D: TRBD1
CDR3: CASRDTDREYNSPLHF

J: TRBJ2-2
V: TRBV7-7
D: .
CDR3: CASSLSRDTGELFF

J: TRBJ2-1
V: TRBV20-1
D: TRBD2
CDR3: CSARAGGNVFF

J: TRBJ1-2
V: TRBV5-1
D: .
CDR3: CASSLIPGDYTF

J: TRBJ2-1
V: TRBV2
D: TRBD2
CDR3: CASCARTSIGEQFF

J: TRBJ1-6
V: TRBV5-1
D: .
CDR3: CASRDGYSMDSPLHF

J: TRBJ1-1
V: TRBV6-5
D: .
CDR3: CASTTGISSEAFF

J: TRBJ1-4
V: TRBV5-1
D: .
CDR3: CASSLNQGALNEKLFF

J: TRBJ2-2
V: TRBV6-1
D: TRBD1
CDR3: CASSVWDRGNGELFF

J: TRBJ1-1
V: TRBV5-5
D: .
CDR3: CASSWSEIVNTEAFF

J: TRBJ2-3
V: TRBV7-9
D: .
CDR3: CASSLEGGITDTQYF

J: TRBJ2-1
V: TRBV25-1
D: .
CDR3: CASTTVFRNEQFF

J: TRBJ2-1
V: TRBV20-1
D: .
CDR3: CSARDLLARFF

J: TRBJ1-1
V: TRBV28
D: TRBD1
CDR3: CASSFFDGQGSGTEAFF

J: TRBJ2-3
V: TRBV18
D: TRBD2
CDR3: CASSNPPLMAGEPDTQYF

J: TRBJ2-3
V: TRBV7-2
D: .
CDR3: CASSLRGRRTDTQYF

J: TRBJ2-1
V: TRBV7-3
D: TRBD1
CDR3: CASSPDRGYEQFF

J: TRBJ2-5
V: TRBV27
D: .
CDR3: CASSQRRQETQYF

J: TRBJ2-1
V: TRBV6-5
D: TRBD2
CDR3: CASRTGLAGLEQFF

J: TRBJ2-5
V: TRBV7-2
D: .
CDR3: CASSLEGSPGETQYF

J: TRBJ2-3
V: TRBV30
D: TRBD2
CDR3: CAWSGTSGSTTDTQYF

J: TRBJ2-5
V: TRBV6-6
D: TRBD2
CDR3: CASIRGEQETQYF

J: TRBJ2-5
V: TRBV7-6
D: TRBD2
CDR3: CASSYGTSVETQYF

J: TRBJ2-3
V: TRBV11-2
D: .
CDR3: CASSLGRSRTDTQYF

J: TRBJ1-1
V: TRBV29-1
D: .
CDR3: CSVVKATEAFF

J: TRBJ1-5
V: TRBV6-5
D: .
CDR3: CASSYSGNGGQPQHF

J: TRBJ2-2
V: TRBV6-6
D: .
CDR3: CASSWTENTGELFF

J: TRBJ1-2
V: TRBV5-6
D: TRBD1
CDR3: CATSGQTSGVHGYTF

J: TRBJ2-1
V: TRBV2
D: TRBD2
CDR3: CASSELSSGSLGEQFF

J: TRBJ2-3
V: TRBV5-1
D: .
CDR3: CASSLGVLPDTQYF

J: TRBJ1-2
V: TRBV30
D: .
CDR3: CAWNRDFDYGYTF